A single sample gave rise to the 25 T cell receptor beta chains below, sequenced in a study of T cell repertoires in cytomegalovirus infection. A single record per CDR3 protein comes from TCRdb applying MiXCR to the reads. This table holds roughly 230,000 distinct CDR3 sequences, about 12% found once. What was sequenced was PBMCs. Source of these receptors: a human donor in good health (CMV status not recorded). Some clones in this sample may be carry-over from other donors' samples.

In its sample, this clonotype was seen many times. The rearrangement uses TRBV19 and TRBJ1-4; TRBD1 aligns across 7 bases. V shed 4 bases and J 7 bases; nucleotides not matched to a gene: 12. The CDR3 covers 16 residues. From germline, CDR1 is LNHDA and CDR2 SQIVND (reference sequence). The CDR3 region is CASSTERRTGFEKLFF. CDR3 DNA: TGTGCCAGTAGTACAGAAAGAAGGACAGGATTTGAAAAACTGTTTTTT.

The rearrangement links TRBV29-1 to TRBJ1-1, with unresolved D. Germline lookup yields CDR1 SQVTM and CDR2 ANQGSEA. V gave up 6 bases and J gave up 3 bases, with 11 bases separating them. The CDR3 has 12 amino acids. CDR3 sequence (DNA): TGCAGCGTCGGGCCAGGTGACACTGAAGCTTTCTTT. Protein: CSVGPGDTEAFF. Full variable domain (rest looked up from reference TRBV29-1 and TRBJ1-1): SAVISQKPSRDICQRGTSLTIQCQVDSQVTMMFWYRQQPGQSLTLIATANQGSEATYESGFVIDKFPISRPNLTFSTLTVSNMSPEDSSIYLCSVGPGDTEAFFGQGTRLTVV.

This clonotype was detected a few times. V usage is TRBV6-2 or TRBV6-3 and J usage is TRBJ2-4; D is perhaps TRBD2 (5 bases). V lost 4 bases and J lost 10, with 20 bases in between. CDR3 length: 15 residues. CDR1 and CDR2 (germline): MNHEY, SVGEGT. The CDR3 nucleotides are TGTGCCAGCAGTTCCCGGGATAGCTGGCGAGGGATTCAGTACTTC. Its translation is CASSSRDSWRGIQYF.

CDR3 nucleotides: TGTGCCAGCAGTTCCCTGGGACAGGGGTCCTTGGATGAAAAACTGTTTTTT. Its protein is CASSSLGQGSLDEKLFF. V and J are TRBV6-6 and TRBJ1-4, with 10 bases matching TRBD1. The CDR3 contains 17 residues. The germline V gene has CDR1 MNHNY and CDR2 SVGAGI (reference sequence). The ends lost 4 bases at V and 6 bases at J; junction bases unmatched: 11.

J is TRBJ1-5 and V is TRBV4-2, with D possibly being TRBD1 (5 bases). CDR3 length equals 19 residues. From germline, CDR1 is LGHNA and CDR2 YNFKEQ. The ends were cut back, 0 bases at V and 0 bases at J, with 18 bases in the middle. CDR3 loop: CASSQDDGGTEYSNQPQHF. CDR3 bases: TGTGCCAGCAGCCAAGACGATGGCGGGACGGAATATAGCAATCAGCCCCAGCATTTT.

This clonotype was recorded a few times. The V and J genes are TRBV2 and TRBJ1-1, with D uncertain. The germline V and J ends were trimmed by 1 base and 10 bases, with 10 bases remaining between them. CDR1 and CDR2 (germline): SNHLY, FYNNEI. CDR3 size: 12 residues. CDR3 region: CASSEVQVGAFF. For the CDR3, the DNA is TGTGCCAGCAGTGAAGTGCAGGTTGGAGCTTTCTTT.

This clonotype was found many times. The chain employs TRBV28 and TRBJ1-6; no clear D. From germline, CDR1 is MDHEN and CDR2 SYDVKM. There are 15 residues in the CDR3. V was shortened by 2 bases and J by 9 bases, with 14 bases between the two germline ends. CDR3 region: CASSLKSLLISPLHF. As DNA, the CDR3 is TGTGCCAGCAGTTTAAAGTCTCTACTCATTTCACCCCTCCACTTT.

The rearrangement joins TRBV20-1 to TRBJ1-1; D is perhaps TRBD1 (5 bases). This CDR3 comprises 15 residues. V was shortened by 0 bases and J by 4 bases, with 15 bases between the two germline ends. CDR1 and CDR2 from the germline V gene are DFQATT and SNEGSKA (reference sequence). The CDR3 DNA reads as TGCAGTGCTAGAGATCTGGGGCCGGGGGGCACTGAAGCTTTCTTT. Amino acids: CSARDLGPGGTEAFF.

Many counts were recorded for this clonotype. The V gene is TRBV7-2, the J gene TRBJ1-5; D is perhaps TRBD1 (5 bases). Per the germline V gene, CDR1 is SGHTA and CDR2 is FQGNSA. This CDR3 region has 14 residues. V gave up 0 bases and J gave up 6 bases, with 9 bases separating them. DNA of the CDR3: TGTGCCAGCAGCTTAGCGAGGGGCAGTCAGCCCCAGCATTTT. This encodes CASSLARGSQPQHF. Drawing the rest from reference TRBV7-2 and TRBJ1-5, the complete variable domain is GAGVSQSPSNKVTEKGKDVELRCDPISGHTALYWYRQSLGQGLEFLIYFQGNSAPDKSGLPSDRFSAERTGGSVSTLTIQRTQQEDSAVYLCASSLARGSQPQHFGDGTRLSIL.

The chain recombines TRBV12-3 or TRBV12-4 with TRBJ1-2; the D is unclear. This CDR3 has 14 residues. V dropped 3 bases and J dropped 2 bases, with 10 bases sitting between them. The DNA for the CDR3 is TGTGCCAGCAGTTTTGGGCTATCCAACTATGGCTACACCTTC. Its translation: CASSFGLSNYGYTF.

This clonotype appeared a few times. The genes are TRBV29-1 and TRBJ1-4, with no clear D. This CDR3 has 14 amino acids. V lost 1 base to trimming and J lost 0 bases, with 6 bases between them. The germline CDR1 and CDR2 sequences are SQVTM and ANQGSEA. The CDR3 is CSVEGGSTNEKLFF. CDR3 sequence (DNA): TGCAGCGTTGAAGGGGGATCAACTAATGAAAAACTGTTTTTT.

This clonotype came up many times. The rearrangement uses TRBV7-9 and TRBJ1-5, with 7 bases lining up with TRBD1. J gave up 6 bases and V 5 bases, and 4 bases lay outside the gene matches. The CDR3 runs 13 residues. Germline values: CDR1 SEHNR, CDR2 FQNEAQ (reference sequence). CDR3 bases: TGTGCCAGCAGCCACGACAGGGTTCAGCCCCAGCATTTT. This translates into CASSHDRVQPQHF.

This clonotype was seen ten or more times. CDR3 DNA: TGTGCCAGCAGGGGACTAGCGGGAGTCTCTGGGGCCAACGTCCTGACTTTC. Translated, it gives CASRGLAGVSGANVLTF. This chain links TRBV25-1 with TRBJ2-6; TRBD2 matches at 14 bases. Trimming took 6 bases from V and 0 from J; bases not matched to a gene: 1. Germline assignment: CDR1 MGHDK and CDR2 SYGVNS. The CDR3 spans 17 residues. The whole variable domain, filled in from reference TRBV25-1 and TRBJ2-6, reads EADIYQTPRYLVIGTGKKITLECSQTMGHDKMYWYQQDPGMELHLIHYSYGVNSTEKGDLSSESTVSRIRTEHFPLTLESARPSHTSQYLCASRGLAGVSGANVLTFGAGSRLTVL.

Ten or more counts support this clonotype. V usage is TRBV2 and J usage is TRBJ2-2; TRBD2 matches at 15 bases. Looked up from germline, CDR1 is SNHLY and CDR2 is FYNNEI. The CDR3 contains 15 residues. The J segment lost 5 bases and the V segment lost 6 bases, leaving 1 base of the junction unmatched. The CDR3, as DNA: TGTGCCAGCAGGGGACTAGCGGGAGGAACCGGGGAGCTGTTTTTT. Its protein product is CASRGLAGGTGELFF.

In its sample, this clonotype was seen many times. V and J are TRBV7-2 and TRBJ2-7; TRBD2 matches at 12 bases. J gave up 2 bases and V 0 bases, and 8 bases lay outside the gene matches. Germline CDR1 reads SGHTA; CDR2 reads FQGNSA. The CDR3 has 18 amino acids. In nucleotides, the CDR3 is TGTGCCAGCAGCTTAGCGGTCCTAGCGGGGGGGCTCCCCTACGAGCAGTACTTC. It yields the protein CASSLAVLAGGLPYEQYF.

To note about this clonotype: A clone one base away is much larger, so this may be a read error. The chain combines TRBV19 with TRBJ2-1; 9 positions match TRBD1. This CDR3 contains 15 residues. Germline CDR1 reads LNHDA; CDR2 reads SQIVND (reference sequence). CDR3 in amino acids: CASSIAQGALDEQIF. CDR3 DNA: TGTGCCAGTAGTATAGCACAGGGGGCATTGGATGAGCAGATCTTC. The whole variable domain, filled in from reference TRBV19 and TRBJ2-1, reads DGGITQSPKYLFRKEGQNVTLSCEQNLNHDAMYWYRQDPGQGLRLIYYSQIVNDFQKGDIAEGYSVSREKKESFPLTVTSAQKNPTAFYLCASSIAQGALDEQIFGPGTRLTVL.

Ten or more counts support this clonotype. The V call is TRBV7-2, the J call TRBJ2-2; D is perhaps TRBD1 or TRBD2 (5 bases each). Germline loops: CDR1 SGHTA, CDR2 FQGNSA. With 0 bases removed from V and 4 bases from J, the gap between germline ends came to 15 bases. The CDR3 has 17 amino acids. The CDR3 coding sequence is TGTGCCAGCAGCTTAGCCCCCCCGGGACGTGGCACCGGGGAGCTGTTTTTT. It translates to CASSLAPPGRGTGELFF.

Notes on this clonotype: This may arise from a read error, as a much more abundant clone is one base away. Here the CDR3 DNA reads TGTGCCAGCAGCTCCCCAGGGGAACCCGGGCACTTC. Translating gives CASSSPGEPGHF. The J gene is TRBJ2-5, the V gene TRBV7-8, with a weak D call TRBD1 (6 bases). Germline CDR1 SGHVS, CDR2 FQNEAQ. This CDR3 spans 12 amino acids.

This clonotype was seen a handful of times. The V call is TRBV29-1, the J call TRBJ2-4; 11 positions agree with TRBD1. The CDR3 loop spans 13 amino acids. V lost 5 bases and J lost 14; bases outside the gene matches: 11. CDR1 and CDR2 from the germline V gene are SQVTM and ANQGSEA. In DNA form, the CDR3 reads TGCAGCGTTACCGGGACAGGGGGATTAAAGGAGTACTTC. It codes for CSVTGTGGLKEYF.

In this sample, this clonotype turned up many times. The chain carries TRBV19 and TRBJ2-5; D may be TRBD1 or TRBD2 (5 bases each). Germline V gene lookup returns CDR1 LNHDA and CDR2 SQIVND (reference sequence). CDR3 length equals 13 residues. V gave up 10 bases and J gave up 4 bases, with 16 bases separating them. The CDR3 nucleotides are TGTGCCACCGACCCCGGGGACCTAGAGACCCAGTACTTC. Amino acids: CATDPGDLETQYF.

The sample holds many counts of this clonotype. The V gene is TRBV7-2, the J gene TRBJ1-1, with a tentative D call TRBD1 (5 bases). CDR1 and CDR2 from the germline V gene are SGHTA and FQGNSA. This CDR3 region has 14 residues. V lost 5 bases, J lost 1 base, and 11 bases lay in between. CDR3: CASSPGPQNTEAFF. The DNA for the CDR3 is TGTGCCAGCAGCCCGGGACCCCAGAACACTGAAGCTTTCTTT.

This clonotype occurred many times. The chain carries TRBV7-2 and TRBJ2-7; D possibly matches TRBD1 or TRBD2 (6 bases each). The CDR3 covers 15 residues. V lost 2 bases, J lost 1 base, and 12 bases lay in between. Germline lookup yields CDR1 SGHTA and CDR2 FQGNSA. The CDR3 sequence: CASSLYGGPSYEQYF. The CDR3, as DNA: TGTGCCAGCAGCTTATACGGGGGCCCATCCTACGAGCAGTACTTC.

This clonotype was seen ten or more times. The chain joins TRBV7-2 to TRBJ2-5; possible D gene TRBD1, 6 bases. Germline lookup yields CDR1 SGHTA and CDR2 FQGNSA. This CDR3 spans 13 amino acids. Trimming removed 4 bases at V and 2 bases at J, with 8 bases between. This chain's CDR3 is CASSYQGQETQYF. For the CDR3, the DNA is TGTGCCAGCAGCTATCAGGGGCAAGAGACCCAGTACTTC.

The V gene is TRBV6-5, the J gene TRBJ2-1; 11 bases align to TRBD2. The CDR3 runs to 12 residues. Unmatched junction bases numbered 7, after V lost 6 bases and J lost 15 bases. Germline V gives CDR1 MNHEY, CDR2 SVGAGI. CDR3 loop: CASRELAGAPFF. Written as DNA, the CDR3 is TGTGCCAGCAGGGAACTAGCGGGAGCGCCGTTCTTC.

The V and J genes are TRBV19 and TRBJ2-1, with 10 positions matching TRBD1. CDR3 size: 16 residues. V shed 4 bases, J shed 7 bases, and the junction held 10 bases outside the gene matches. CDR1 is LNHDA and CDR2 is SQIVND in the germline V gene (reference sequence). The chain's CDR3 is CASSKLRDRGQNEQFF. In DNA, the CDR3 is TGTGCCAGTAGTAAACTCCGGGACAGGGGACAGAATGAGCAGTTCTTC.